The T cell receptor beta chain under discussion was sequenced for a study of blood T cell repertoires in COVID-19. Method: immunoSEQ multiplex PCR; TCRdb's copy keeps in-frame clones and lacks some. The sample carries fewer than 200,000 clones, roughly 81% recorded once. The CDR3 is 13 residues long. V lost 5 bases to trimming and J lost 3 bases, with 10 bases between them. CDR1 is LNHDA, CDR2 SQIVND, per germline (reference sequence). The sequence was obtained from a woman in her sixties or seventies with COVID-19, enrolled during active disease. V and J are TRBV19 and TRBJ1-2; D ambiguous. The material sequenced was peripheral blood. The CDR3 DNA sequence: TGTGCCAGTAGTTTGGGTCGGGACTATGGCTACACCTTC. The encoded protein is CASSLGRDYGYTF.